This TCR beta chain was obtained from a study of blood T cell repertoires in COVID-19. Study at large: Acute and convalescent COVID-19 specimens originated in the United States, Italy and Spain.

The cohort comprised adults aged about 18 to 100 years residing in about 25 US areas. Those designated as exposed participants met a COVID-19 case within 2 weeks before study entry. This table comes from immunoSEQ multiplex PCR, and its TCRdb copy is limited to in-frame clones, with some not included. Of about 270,000 clones in the sample, less than 95% were seen once. The germline V gene encodes CDR1 LGHDT and CDR2 YNNKEL (reference sequence). The V and J ends lost 4 bases and 8 bases, in that order; junction bases with no gene match: 15. The CDR3 extends over 18 amino acids. This TCR derives from a man aged 40-55 years who had been exposed to COVID-19. Sequencing was carried out using PBMCs or T cells enriched from blood (not recorded which). The V gene is TRBV3-1 (or the pseudogene TRBV3-2), the J gene TRBJ1-4, with TRBD1 identical over 11 bases. Here the CDR3 DNA reads TGTGCCAGCAGCCGCCGCTTAGGACAGGGGGCGGTGGCGGAAAAACTGTTTTTT. It translates to CASSRRLGQGAVAEKLFF.